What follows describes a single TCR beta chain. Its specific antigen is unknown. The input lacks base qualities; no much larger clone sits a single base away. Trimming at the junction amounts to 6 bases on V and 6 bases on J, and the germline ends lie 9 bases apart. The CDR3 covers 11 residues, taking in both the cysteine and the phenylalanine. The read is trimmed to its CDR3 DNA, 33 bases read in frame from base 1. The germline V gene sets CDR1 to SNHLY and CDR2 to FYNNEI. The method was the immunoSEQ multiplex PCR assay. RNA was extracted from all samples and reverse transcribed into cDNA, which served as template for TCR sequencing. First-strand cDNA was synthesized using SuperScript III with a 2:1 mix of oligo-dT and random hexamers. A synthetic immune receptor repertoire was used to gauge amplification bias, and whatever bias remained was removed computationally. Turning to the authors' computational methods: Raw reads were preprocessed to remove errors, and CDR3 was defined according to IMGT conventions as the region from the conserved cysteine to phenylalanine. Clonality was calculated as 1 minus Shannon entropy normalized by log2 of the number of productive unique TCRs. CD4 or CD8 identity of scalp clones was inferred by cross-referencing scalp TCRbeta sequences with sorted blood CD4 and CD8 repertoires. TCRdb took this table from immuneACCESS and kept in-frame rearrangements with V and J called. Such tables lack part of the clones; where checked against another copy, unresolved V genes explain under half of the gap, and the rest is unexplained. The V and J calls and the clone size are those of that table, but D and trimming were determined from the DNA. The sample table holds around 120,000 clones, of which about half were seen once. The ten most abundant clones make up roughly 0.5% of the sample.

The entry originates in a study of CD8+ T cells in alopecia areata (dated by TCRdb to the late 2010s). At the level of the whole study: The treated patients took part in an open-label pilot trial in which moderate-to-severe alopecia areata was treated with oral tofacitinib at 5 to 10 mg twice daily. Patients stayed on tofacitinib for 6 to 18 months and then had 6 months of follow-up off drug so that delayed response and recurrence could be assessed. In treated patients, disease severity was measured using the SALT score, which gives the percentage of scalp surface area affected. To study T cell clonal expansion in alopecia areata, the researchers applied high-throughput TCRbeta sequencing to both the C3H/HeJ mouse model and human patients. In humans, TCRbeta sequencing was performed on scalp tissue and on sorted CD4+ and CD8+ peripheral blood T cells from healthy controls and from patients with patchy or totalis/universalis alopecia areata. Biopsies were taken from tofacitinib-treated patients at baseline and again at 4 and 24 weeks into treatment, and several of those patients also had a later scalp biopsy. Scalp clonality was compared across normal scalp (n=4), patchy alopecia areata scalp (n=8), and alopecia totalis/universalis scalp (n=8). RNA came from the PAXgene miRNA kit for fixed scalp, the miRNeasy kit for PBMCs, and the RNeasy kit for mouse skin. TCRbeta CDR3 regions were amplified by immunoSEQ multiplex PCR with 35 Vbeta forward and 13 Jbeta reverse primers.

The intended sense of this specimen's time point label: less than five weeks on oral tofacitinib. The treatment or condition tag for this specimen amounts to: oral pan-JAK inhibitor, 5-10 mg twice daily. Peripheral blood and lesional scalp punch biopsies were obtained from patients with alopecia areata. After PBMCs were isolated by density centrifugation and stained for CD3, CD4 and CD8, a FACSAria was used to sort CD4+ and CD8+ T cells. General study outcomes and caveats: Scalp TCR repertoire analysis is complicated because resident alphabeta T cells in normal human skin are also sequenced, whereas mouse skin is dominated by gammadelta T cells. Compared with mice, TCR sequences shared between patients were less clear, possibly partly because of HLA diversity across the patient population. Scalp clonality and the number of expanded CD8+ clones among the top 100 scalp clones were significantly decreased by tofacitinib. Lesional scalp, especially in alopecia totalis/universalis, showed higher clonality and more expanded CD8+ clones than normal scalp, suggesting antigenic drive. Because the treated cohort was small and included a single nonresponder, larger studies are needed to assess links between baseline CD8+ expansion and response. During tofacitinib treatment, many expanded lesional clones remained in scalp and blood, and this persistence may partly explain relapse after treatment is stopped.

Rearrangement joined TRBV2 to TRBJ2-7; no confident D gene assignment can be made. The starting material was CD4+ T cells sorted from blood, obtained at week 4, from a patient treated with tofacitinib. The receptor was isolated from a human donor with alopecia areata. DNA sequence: TGTGCCAGCAGCCCCTCTTTCGAGCAGTACTTC. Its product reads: CASSPSFEQYF. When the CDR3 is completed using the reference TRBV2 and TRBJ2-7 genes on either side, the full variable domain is EPEVTQTPSHQVTQMGQEVILRCVPISNHLYFYWYRQILGQKVEFLVSFYNNEISEKSEIFDDQFSVERPDGSNFTLKIRSTKLEDSAMYFCASSPSFEQYFGPGTRLTVT.